Presented here are 23 T cell receptor beta chains from one specimen sequenced in a study of blood T cell repertoires in COVID-19. Some clones are missing from TCRdb's copy, which holds only in-frame ones; the method was immunoSEQ multiplex PCR. Of around 200,000 clones in the sample, more than 70% were seen once. The sequencing input was peripheral blood. These receptors were obtained from a woman over 75 with active or convalescent COVID-19.

This rearrangement joins TRBV14 to TRBJ1-3; D not resolved. Looked up from germline, CDR1 is SGHDN and CDR2 is FVKESK. The CDR3 extends over 13 amino acids. Trimming took 1 base from V and 9 from J, leaving 10 bases between them. The CDR3 sequence: CASSQVPLSTIYF. DNA for the CDR3: TGTGCCAGCAGCCAAGTTCCCCTGAGCACCATATATTTT.

The J gene is TRBJ2-3, the V gene TRBV19; 11 nucleotides match TRBD2. V shed 4 bases, J shed 4 bases, and the junction held 1 base outside the gene matches. The CDR3 runs 14 residues. The germline gives CDR1 LNHDA, CDR2 SQIVND (reference sequence). CDR3 nucleotide sequence: TGTGCCAGTAGTAGTAGCGGGGGGGCAGATACGCAGTATTTT. Translation: CASSSSGGADTQYF.

The DNA for the CDR3 is TGTGCCAGCAGCCAAGATGGGCATGGCACCTCCGTCAATCAGCCCCAGCATTTT. Amino acids: CASSQDGHGTSVNQPQHF. V and J are TRBV4-2 and TRBJ1-5; D gene ambiguous. CDR1 and CDR2 from the germline V gene are LGHNA and YNFKEQ. Trimming cost V 0 bases and J 3 bases, with 18 bases left between them. This CDR3 has 18 residues.

The J gene is TRBJ1-4, the V gene TRBV28, with a tentative D call TRBD1 (6 bases). The CDR3 runs to 12 residues. V was pared by 6 bases and J by 16 bases, with 18 bases between. Germline CDR1 is MDHEN and CDR2 is SYDVKM. The CDR3 DNA is TGTGCCAGCAGGAAACGGCAGGGGCCGAAGTTTTTT. Translating it yields CASRKRQGPKFF. The full variable domain, with the rest looked up from reference TRBV28 and TRBJ1-4, is DVKVTQSSRYLVKRTGEKVFLECVQDMDHENMFWYRQDPGLGLRLIYFSYDVKMKEKGDIPEGYSVSREKKERFSLILESASTNQTSMYLCASRKRQGPKFFGSGTQLSVL.

The rearrangement uses TRBV4-3 and TRBJ2-2; D gene unclear. Germline CDR1 reads LGHNA; CDR2 reads YSLEER. The V end lost 0 bases, the J end lost 4 bases, and 12 bases lay between the germline ends. The CDR3 has 16 residues. CDR3 sequence reads: CASSQEFLRRTGELFF. For the CDR3, the DNA is TGCGCCAGCAGCCAAGAGTTCTTGCGGCGCACCGGGGAGCTGTTTTTT.

The rearrangement links TRBV5-1 to TRBJ1-6; no clear D. The V and J ends lost 0 bases and 0 bases respectively, with 10 bases between them. The CDR3 spans 17 residues. Germline assignment: CDR1 SGHRS and CDR2 YFSETQ. Here the CDR3 DNA reads TGCGCCAGCAGCTTGGGGGCGATTAGCTCCTATAATTCACCCCTCCACTTT. Translated: CASSLGAISSYNSPLHF.

The chain recombines TRBV12-3 or TRBV12-4 with TRBJ2-7, with D perhaps TRBD2 (5 bases). V was shortened by 1 base and J by 3 bases, with 7 bases between the two germline ends. The CDR3 runs to 13 residues. Here the CDR3 DNA reads TGTGCCAGCAGTTTAGGTCGGGGCTACGAGCAGTACTTC. It yields the protein CASSLGRGYEQYF.

The V gene is TRBV18, the J gene TRBJ2-7; tentative D call: TRBD2 (7 bases). The CDR3 consists of 15 residues. From germline, CDR1 is KGHSH and CDR2 LQKENI. V shed 0 bases and J shed 4 bases, with 13 bases lying between them. The CDR3 loop reads CASSPPGGGGYEQYF. Here the CDR3 DNA reads TGTGCCAGCTCACCACCAGGAGGGGGGGGGTACGAGCAGTACTTC. Using reference TRBV18 and TRBJ2-7 for the parts outside the CDR3, the full variable domain is NAGVMQNPRHLVRRRGQEARLRCSPMKGHSHVYWYRQLPEEGLKFMVYLQKENIIDESGMPKERFSAEFPKEGPSILRIQQVVRGDSAAYFCASSPPGGGGYEQYFGPGTRLTVT.

The chain is built from TRBV2 and TRBJ1-5; TRBD1 is a possible D gene (6 bases). V lost 6 bases and J lost 2, with 14 bases in between. The CDR3 extends over 15 amino acids. In germline, CDR1 is SNHLY, CDR2 FYNNEI. The CDR3, as DNA: TGTGCCAGCAGCCGCGCATCAGGGGGCAATCAGCCCCAGCATTTT. Protein product: CASSRASGGNQPQHF. The full variable domain, completed using reference TRBV2 and TRBJ1-5, is EPEVTQTPSHQVTQMGQEVILRCVPISNHLYFYWYRQILGQKVEFLVSFYNNEISEKSEIFDDQFSVERPDGSNFTLKIRSTKLEDSAMYFCASSRASGGNQPQHFGDGTRLSIL.

The chain carries TRBV4-3 and TRBJ2-3, with D maybe TRBD1 (5 bases). The germline V gene has CDR1 LGHNA and CDR2 YSLEER. V was pared by 0 bases and J by 6 bases, with 13 bases between. This CDR3 contains 15 residues. CDR3 DNA: TGCGCCAGCAGCCAAGATAGTTGGACATCCGATACGCAGTATTTT. It yields the protein CASSQDSWTSDTQYF.

The rearrangement joins TRBV28 to TRBJ1-2, with D unresolved. The germline V and J ends were trimmed by 3 bases and 8 bases, with 13 bases remaining between them. The germline V gene has CDR1 MDHEN and CDR2 SYDVKM. The CDR3 has 13 amino acids. The CDR3 loop reads CASSFLEVSGYTF. CDR3 DNA sequence: TGTGCCAGCAGTTTCTTGGAGGTATCCGGCTACACCTTC.

The chain recombines TRBV7-2 with TRBJ2-7; 10 bases fit TRBD2. The junction had 5 bases not matched to a gene; V was cut back by 4 bases and J by 2 bases. The CDR3 has 15 amino acids. Germline loops: CDR1 SGHTA, CDR2 FQGNSA. CDR3 bases: TGTGCCAGCAGCTCTGGACTAGCGGTTACCTACGAGCAGTACTTC. It is translated as CASSSGLAVTYEQYF. Combining the CDR3 with reference TRBV7-2 and TRBJ2-7 gives the whole variable domain GAGVSQSPSNKVTEKGKDVELRCDPISGHTALYWYRQSLGQGLEFLIYFQGNSAPDKSGLPSDRFSAERTGGSVSTLTIQRTQQEDSAVYLCASSSGLAVTYEQYFGPGTRLTVT.

This clone occurred a few times. The rearrangement joins TRBV6-5 to TRBJ2-5, with TRBD2 identical over 10 bases. The germline V gene encodes CDR1 MNHEY and CDR2 SVGAGI. The ends lost 5 bases at V and 3 bases at J; junction bases unmatched: 6. The CDR3 contains 15 residues. The CDR3 DNA reads TGTGCCAGCAGTAAGAGGACTAGCGGTAAAGAGACCCAGTACTTC. This gives the protein CASSKRTSGKETQYF.

The V call is TRBV2, the J call TRBJ1-5, with TRBD1 identical over 10 bases. The V gene's germline CDR1 is SNHLY and CDR2 FYNNEI. The V segment lost 6 bases and the J segment 5 bases; nucleotides outside the gene matches: 4. CDR3 length equals 14 residues. The chain's CDR3 is CASSGTGEDQPQHF. The CDR3 DNA follows: TGTGCCAGCAGCGGGACAGGGGAGGATCAGCCCCAGCATTTT.

CDR3 sequence reads: CASSPGGWAAFF. The CDR3 nucleotides read TGTGCCAGCAGCCCAGGCGGGTGGGCAGCTTTCTTT. The chain carries TRBV7-2 and TRBJ1-1; no clear D gene. This CDR3 has 12 residues. V dropped 5 bases and J dropped 10 bases, with 14 bases sitting between them. Germline assignment: CDR1 SGHTA and CDR2 FQGNSA.

This chain joins TRBV20-1 and TRBJ2-5, with D perhaps TRBD1 (6 bases). V lost 3 bases, J lost 6 bases, and 8 bases lay in between. This CDR3 contains 11 residues. Germline assignment: CDR1 DFQATT and CDR2 SNEGSKA (reference sequence). The CDR3 here is CSASQGKTQYF. CDR3 bases: TGCAGTGCTAGTCAGGGGAAGACCCAGTACTTC.

V and J are TRBV5-5 and TRBJ2-7, with D possibly TRBD2 on 6 matching bases. Germline V gene sequence: CDR1 SGHKS, CDR2 YYEKEE (reference sequence). V was shortened by 1 base and J by 7 bases, with 12 bases between the two germline ends. CDR3 length: 13 residues. The CDR3 is CASSLSLGLEQYF. CDR3 nucleotides: TGTGCCAGCAGCTTGTCGCTGGGACTGGAGCAGTACTTC. Combining the CDR3 with reference TRBV5-5 and TRBJ2-7 gives the whole variable domain DAGVTQSPTHLIKTRGQQVTLRCSPISGHKSVSWYQQVLGQGPQFIFQYYEKEERGRGNFPDRFSARQFPNYSSELNVNALLLGDSALYLCASSLSLGLEQYFGPGTRLTVT.

The chain carries TRBV7-9 and TRBJ1-6; 7 positions match TRBD1. CDR3 length equals 15 residues. V lost 4 bases, J lost 10 bases, and 10 bases stayed unmatched. The germline gives CDR1 SEHNR, CDR2 FQNEAQ (reference sequence). CDR3 nucleotides: TGTGCCAGCAGCTCCTGGGACAGTTTACGGTCACCCCTCCACTTT. It translates to CASSSWDSLRSPLHF.

The chain links TRBV7-9 to TRBJ2-2, with TRBD2 identical over 8 bases. The CDR3 contains 16 residues. Germline assignment: CDR1 SEHNR and CDR2 FQNEAQ (reference sequence). After removal of 2 bases from V and 7 bases from J, the junction contained 9 bases not matched to a gene. This chain's CDR3 is CASSLLRGGQVGELFF. The CDR3 DNA reads as TGTGCCAGCAGCTTACTCCGGGGGGGCCAGGTCGGGGAGCTGTTTTTT. Filled out from reference TRBV7-9 and TRBJ2-2, the complete variable domain reads DTGVSQNPRHKITKRGQNVTFRCDPISEHNRLYWYRQTLGQGPEFLTYFQNEAQLEKSRLLSDRFSAERPKGSFSTLEIQRTEQGDSAMYLCASSLLRGGQVGELFFGEGSRLTVL.

The genes are TRBV6-6 and TRBJ2-1; D is unresolved. This CDR3 is 13 amino acids long. V was cut by 2 bases and J by 5 bases, with 7 bases left in between. Germline V gives CDR1 MNHNY, CDR2 SVGAGI (reference sequence). In DNA form, the CDR3 reads TGTGCCAGCAGTTACCTACAGAACAATGAGCAGTTCTTC. It is translated as CASSYLQNNEQFF.

In regard to this clone: This specimen includes other DNA sequences encoding the same CDR3. J is TRBJ1-2 and V is TRBV3-1 (or the pseudogene TRBV3-2), with 8 bases fitting TRBD1. J gave up 1 base and V 4 bases, and 5 bases lay outside the gene matches. This CDR3 spans 15 amino acids. Germline V gene data show CDR1 as LGHDT and CDR2 as YNNKEL (reference sequence). CDR3 sequence: CASSPTGASNYGYTF. CDR3 bases: TGTGCCAGCAGCCCGACAGGGGCCAGTAACTATGGCTACACCTTC.

This rearrangement joins TRBV6-5 to TRBJ1-1, with D tentatively TRBD1 (5 bases). The germline V and J ends were trimmed by 4 bases and 2 bases, with 8 bases remaining between them. Germline V gene data show CDR1 as MNHEY and CDR2 as SVGAGI. CDR3 length: 13 amino acids. CDR3 nucleotides: TGTGCCAGCAGTTCGACAGCCAACACTGAAGCTTTCTTT. The encoded protein is CASSSTANTEAFF.

The chain is built from TRBV4-2 and TRBJ1-6; perhaps TRBD1 as D (5 bases). V shed 0 bases and J shed 12 bases, with 9 bases lying between them. This CDR3 has 13 amino acids. Germline lookup yields CDR1 LGHNA and CDR2 YNFKEQ. In DNA form, the CDR3 reads TGTGCCAGCAGCCAAGACGGGACTCGACCCCTCCACTTT. This sequence encodes CASSQDGTRPLHF.